These 2 T cell receptor beta chains were all obtained from the same sample, sequenced in a study of blood T cell repertoires in COVID-19. Assay used: immunoSEQ multiplex PCR; TCRdb lists only in-frame clones, some missing. Here the sample spans hundreds of thousands of clones, 65% to 90% being singletons. Sequenced material: peripheral blood. These receptors originate from a woman aged 50 to 60 with acute or convalescent COVID-19.

This clone was observed once. The chain has TRBV11-2 and TRBJ2-1; D gene uncertain. This CDR3 is built from 11 residues. Trimming removed 1 base at V and 8 bases at J, with 3 bases between. CDR1 is SGHAT, CDR2 FQNNGV, per germline. CDR3 in amino acids: CASSLADEQFF. DNA of the CDR3: TGTGCCAGCAGCTTAGCCGATGAGCAGTTCTTC.

J is TRBJ1-5 and V is TRBV24-1, with D uncertain. The CDR3 has 13 residues. V was clipped by 7 bases and J by 12 bases, with 18 bases between them. Per the germline V gene, CDR1 is KGHDR and CDR2 is SFDVKD. The CDR3 region has the DNA TGTGCCACCAGCGCTTACCGAGGTGGTCTCCAGCATTTT. It is translated as CATSAYRGGLQHF.